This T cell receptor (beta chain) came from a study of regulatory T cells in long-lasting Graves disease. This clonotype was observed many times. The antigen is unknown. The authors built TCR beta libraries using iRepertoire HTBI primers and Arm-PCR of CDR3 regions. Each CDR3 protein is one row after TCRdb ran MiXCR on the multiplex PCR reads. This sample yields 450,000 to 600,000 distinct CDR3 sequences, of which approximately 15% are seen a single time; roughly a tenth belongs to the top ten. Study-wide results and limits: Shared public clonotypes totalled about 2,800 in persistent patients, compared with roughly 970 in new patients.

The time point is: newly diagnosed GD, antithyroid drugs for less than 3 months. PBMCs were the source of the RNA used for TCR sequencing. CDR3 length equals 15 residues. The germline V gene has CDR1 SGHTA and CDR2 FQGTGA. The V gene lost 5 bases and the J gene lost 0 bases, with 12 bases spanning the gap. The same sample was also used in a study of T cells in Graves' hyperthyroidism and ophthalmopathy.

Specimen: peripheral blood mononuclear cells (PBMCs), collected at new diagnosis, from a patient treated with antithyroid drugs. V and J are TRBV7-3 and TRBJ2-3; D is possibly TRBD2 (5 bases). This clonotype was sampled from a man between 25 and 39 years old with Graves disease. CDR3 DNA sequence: TGTGCCAGCAGCCGGACTGGCGGTAGCACAGATACGCAGTATTTT. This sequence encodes CASSRTGGSTDTQYF.